Here is one TCR beta chain with its context. This sample is part of a study of T cell changes during pregnancy in multiple sclerosis. TCRdb keeps only in-frame clones here, not all; method: immunoSEQ multiplex PCR. The sample includes over 50,000 clones, 75% to 90% of them seen just once. The sample was peripheral blood, taken after pregnancy. The clonotype originates from a female donor with multiple sclerosis, enrolled in a pregnancy study.

The CDR3 region has the DNA TGTGCCATCAGTGAGTGGGCAGGGGGCGCGTCGGCTGGGGCCAACGTCCTGACTTTC. This codes for CAISEWAGGASAGANVLTF. The rearrangement links TRBV10-3 to TRBJ2-6; 8 bases align to TRBD1. Germline assignment: CDR1 ENHRY and CDR2 SYGVKD. The trim removed 1 base at V and 2 bases at J, leaving 10 bases unmatched. CDR3 length equals 19 residues.